This TCR beta chain was obtained from a study of CD8 T cells in ankylosing spondylitis. Study-wide results and caveats: Characteristic, it appeared, of ankylosing spondylitis blood was a TCR beta motif of several highly homologous variants. In synovial fluid and blood from reactive arthritis, some motif variants were previously reported. Disease-linked clones reportedly concentrated significantly in matched ankylosing spondylitis synovial fluid.

This clonotype was detected ten times or more. What it binds is unknown. CDR3 size: 18 residues. CDR1 is SGHAT and CDR2 is FQNNGV in the germline V gene. V lost 0 bases to trimming and J lost 5 bases; unmatched junction nucleotides: 6. Molecular-barcoded quantitative 5'-RACE produced these TCR beta libraries. TCRdb ran MiXCR on the 5' RACE reads and lists one entry per CDR3 protein. The repertoire holds fewer than 550,000 distinct CDR3 sequences, with about 5.2% as singletons. Sequencing was carried out using blood, either unsorted or a sorted T cell fraction (not recorded which). This sequence was found in a male donor with ankylosing spondylitis. The chain uses TRBV11-2 and TRBJ2-2; 13 nucleotides match TRBD2. The CDR3 DNA sequence: TGTGCCAGCAGCTTAGATGGACTAGCGGGGGCCGGGACCGGGGAGCTGTTTTTT. It yields the protein CASSLDGLAGAGTGELFF.